The 25 T cell receptor beta chains reported below all come from one sample, sequenced in a study of Ad26.COV2.S vaccination and SARS-CoV-2 variants. Sequencing was performed with immunoSEQ multiplex PCR; in TCRdb, only in-frame clones are kept and a portion is missing. The table shows 350,000 to 550,000 clones, with approximately 92% occurring only once. Treatment indicated: over 15 received Ad26.COV2.S at low or high dose, single or two shots; 5 received placebo; per-sample allocation not given. The samples date from day 63 after the first vaccine or placebo injection. The input for sequencing was peripheral blood, taken in a trial of Ad26.COV2.S vaccine versus placebo. These receptor sequences come from a person between 18 and 60 years old who received the Ad26.COV2.S COVID-19 vaccine or a placebo.

The chain links TRBV4-2 to TRBJ1-2; 7 bases align to TRBD1. The ends lost 3 bases at V and 1 base at J; junction bases unmatched: 5. The germline CDR1 and CDR2 sequences are LGHNA and YNFKEQ. This CDR3 has 15 amino acids. This CDR3 reads CASSHGQAYNYGYTF. DNA for the CDR3: TGTGCCAGCAGCCATGGACAGGCTTATAACTATGGCTACACCTTC.

The chain combines TRBV11-1 with TRBJ2-1, with 11 bases matching TRBD2. V trimming: 2 bases; J trimming: 7 bases; junction bases outside the gene matches: 7. Germline V gene sequence: CDR1 SGHAT, CDR2 FQDESV (reference sequence). The CDR3 has 16 residues. CDR3 residues: CASSLPGTSGRNEQFF. The CDR3 nucleotides are TGTGCCAGCAGCTTACCCGGGACTAGCGGCAGGAATGAGCAGTTCTTC. The complete variable domain, with remaining parts taken from reference TRBV11-1 and TRBJ2-1, reads EAEVAQSPRYKITEKSQAVAFWCDPISGHATLYWYRQILGQGPELLVQFQDESVVDDSQLPKDRFSAERLKGVDSTLKIQPAELGDSAMYLCASSLPGTSGRNEQFFGPGTRLTVL.

The chain carries TRBV5-1 and TRBJ1-4; D not resolved. In germline, CDR1 is SGHRS, CDR2 YFSETQ. V lost 9 bases and J lost 4, with 31 bases in between. CDR3 length: 19 amino acids. DNA for the CDR3: TGCGCCACCGAAGCTAAGAGCTGTGGCAGACCAATTCATAATGAAAAACTGTTTTTT. It is translated as CATEAKSCGRPIHNEKLFF. Complete variable domain (other parts from reference TRBV5-1 and TRBJ1-4): KAGVTQTPRYLIKTRGQQVTLSCSPISGHRSVSWYQQTPGQGLQFLFEYFSETQRNKGNFPGRFSGRQFSNSRSEMNVSTLELGDSALYLCATEAKSCGRPIHNEKLFFGSGTQLSVL.

The V gene is TRBV10-3, the J gene TRBJ2-3; the D gene is possibly TRBD2 (6 bases). The V end was cut by 3 bases, the J end by 4 bases, with 17 bases between. This CDR3 is 16 amino acids long. From germline, CDR1 is ENHRY and CDR2 SYGVKD. CDR3 in DNA: TGTGCCATCAGTGACCCGGGACTCACTGGGGCAGATACGCAGTATTTT. It is translated as CAISDPGLTGADTQYF.

This clone was seen a single time. The chain recombines TRBV27 with TRBJ1-2; 7 bases match TRBD1. CDR3 size: 15 residues. The V gene end was trimmed by 5 bases and the J gene end by 7 bases; junction bases not matched to a gene: 13. Looked up from germline, CDR1 is MNHEY and CDR2 is SMNVEV (reference sequence). The CDR3 DNA sequence: TGTGCCAGCAGTCCACTACAGGGGTCCGTTTTTGGCTACACCTTC. Encoded protein: CASSPLQGSVFGYTF.

The genes are TRBV11-2 and TRBJ2-1; D ambiguous. CDR3 length: 16 amino acids. V shed 4 bases and J shed 0 bases, with 13 bases lying between them. Germline assignment: CDR1 SGHAT and CDR2 FQNNGV. In nucleotides, the CDR3 is TGTGCCAGCAGCTCTTATTACCAAAGCTCCTACAATGAGCAGTTCTTC. This codes for CASSSYYQSSYNEQFF.

The rearrangement links TRBV7-2 to TRBJ2-7; D might be TRBD2 (7 bases). V lost 5 bases and J 2 bases, leaving 13 bases between the germline ends. This CDR3 spans 14 amino acids. CDR1 and CDR2 (germline): SGHTA, FQGNSA. The CDR3 DNA is TGTGCCAGCAGCCTAATGGGGGGGCCCTACGAGCAGTACTTC. This sequence encodes CASSLMGGPYEQYF.

The rearrangement links TRBV12-3 or TRBV12-4 to TRBJ2-3; 7 bases match TRBD1. The CDR3 totals 13 residues. V lost 8 bases and J lost 6; bases outside the gene matches: 8. The CDR3 nucleotides read TGTGCCAGCGGACAGGTAGGGGCGGATACGCAGTATTTT. Protein: CASGQVGADTQYF.

The CDR3 is CASSLRGHPPDTQYF. CDR3 bases: TGTGCCAGCAGCTTAAGGGGACATCCCCCAGATACGCAGTATTTT. The V and J genes are TRBV7-3 and TRBJ2-3; perhaps TRBD1 as D (6 bases). Germline values: CDR1 SGHTA, CDR2 FQGTGA. This CDR3 is built from 15 residues. V was trimmed by 1 base and J by 4 bases, leaving 12 bases between them.

This rearrangement joins TRBV27 to TRBJ2-1; maybe TRBD2 (6 bases). V was pared by 3 bases and J by 10 bases, with 19 bases between. The CDR3 is made up of 15 amino acids. The germline CDR1 and CDR2 sequences are MNHEY and SMNVEV (reference sequence). CDR3 loop: CASSLGGGTLGEQFF. In nucleotides, the CDR3 is TGTGCCAGCAGTTTGGGAGGAGGGACTTTGGGGGAGCAGTTCTTC.

The chain joins TRBV5-1 to TRBJ2-3; 9 bases agree with TRBD2. V was clipped by 4 bases and J by 4 bases; unmatched bases: 7. There are 15 residues in the CDR3. Germline V lookup: CDR1 SGHRS, CDR2 YFSETQ. CDR3 in DNA: TGCGCCAGCAGCCCTCGGACTAGCGAGTCAGATACGCAGTATTTT. Translating gives CASSPRTSESDTQYF.

The chain carries TRBV4-2 and TRBJ1-5; D gene uncertain. Between the trimmed V and J ends, which lost 0 bases and 4 bases, there was a span of 10 bases. CDR3 length: 15 amino acids. The V gene's germline CDR1 is LGHNA and CDR2 YNFKEQ. The chain's CDR3 is CASSQDLGPNQPQHF. CDR3 in DNA: TGTGCCAGCAGCCAAGATCTCGGTCCGAATCAGCCCCAGCATTTT.

The chain links TRBV6-2 or TRBV6-3 to TRBJ2-3; 9 bases are a match to TRBD2. This CDR3 comprises 16 residues. Losses at the gene ends were 2 bases for V and 1 base for J; bases not matched to a gene: 4. CDR1 and CDR2 (germline): MNHEY, SVGEGT. Written as DNA, the CDR3 is TGTGCCAGCAGTTACCCAGCGGGGGGCCGCACAGATACGCAGTATTTT. Amino acid sequence: CASSYPAGGRTDTQYF.

The chain has TRBV30 and TRBJ2-7; 9 nucleotides line up with TRBD1. V trimming: 2 bases; J trimming: 4 bases; junction bases outside the gene matches: 3. The CDR3 covers 13 residues. CDR1 is GTSNPN and CDR2 is SVGIG in the germline V gene (reference sequence). DNA of the CDR3: TGTGCCTGGAGTCCAGGACAGGGGTACGAGCAGTACGTC. Encoded protein: CAWSPGQGYEQYV.

The V call is TRBV6-5, the J call TRBJ2-5; maybe TRBD1 (6 bases). Per germline, CDR1 MNHEY and CDR2 SVGAGI. V was shortened by 4 bases and J by 4 bases, with 16 bases between the two germline ends. This CDR3 is 15 amino acids long. In DNA form, the CDR3 reads TGTGCCAGCAGTTCTCGAGGGGGAGATATAGAGACCCAGTACTTC. This translates into CASSSRGGDIETQYF.

A remark on this clone: One end of the junction varies from germline; a read error may be responsible. The genes are TRBV18 and TRBJ1-2; 7 bases fit TRBD1. The CDR3 is 17 residues long. Germline lookup yields CDR1 KGHSH and CDR2 LQKENI. In nucleotides, the CDR3 is TGTGCCAGCTCACCCTCGCAAGTCGACCAGGGGGACCCCGCAAATTCCTTC. Its translation: CASSPSQVDQGDPANSF.

The table lists this clone with a few counts. V gene TRBV6-5 combines with J gene TRBJ1-5; 7 bases are a match to TRBD1. The CDR3 runs to 15 residues. With 6 bases clipped from V and 0 bases from J, the junction kept 5 bases outside the gene matches. The germline gives CDR1 MNHEY, CDR2 SVGAGI. The CDR3 sequence: CASRDQGDSNQPQHF. The CDR3 coding sequence is TGTGCCAGCAGGGACCAGGGGGATAGCAATCAGCCCCAGCATTTT.

The V and J genes are TRBV20-1 and TRBJ1-2, with TRBD1 matching 8 bases. Germline V lookup: CDR1 DFQATT, CDR2 SNEGSKA (reference sequence). V lost 6 bases, J lost 6 bases, and 6 bases stayed unmatched. There are 12 residues in the CDR3. The CDR3: CSASDRGDGYTF. CDR3 nucleotide sequence: TGCAGTGCCAGTGACAGGGGAGATGGCTACACCTTC.

This clone has just a few counts. This chain's CDR3 is CASSQGADSSYEQYF. CDR3 bases: TGTGCCAGCAGCCAGGGGGCGGACAGCTCCTACGAGCAGTACTTC. This rearrangement joins TRBV7-3 to TRBJ2-7; the match to TRBD1 covers 8 bases. The ends lost 5 bases at V and 0 bases at J; junction bases unmatched: 6. Germline V gives CDR1 SGHTA, CDR2 FQGTGA. CDR3 length: 15 residues.

The CDR3 bases are TGTGCCAGCAGTTACTCTGGAGGGACCGAGCAGTACGTC. It encodes CASSYSGGTEQYV. This chain connects TRBV6-5 to TRBJ2-7, with a weak D call TRBD2 (6 bases). With 0 bases removed from V and 6 bases from J, the gap between germline ends came to 9 bases. This CDR3 has 13 amino acids. Germline V lookup: CDR1 MNHEY, CDR2 SVGAGI.

The table lists this clone with a few counts. As DNA, the CDR3 is TGTGCCAGCAGTTACCCGGTGGGGGCTGGGACAGATACGCAGTATTTT. It is translated as CASSYPVGAGTDTQYF. The V gene is TRBV6-2 or TRBV6-3, the J gene TRBJ2-3; D perhaps matches TRBD1 (6 bases). Germline assignment: CDR1 MNHEY and CDR2 SVGEGT. The V end lost 2 bases, the J end lost 3 bases, and 15 bases lay between the germline ends. The CDR3 runs to 16 residues.

This chain joins TRBV5-1 and TRBJ1-1; D unresolved. The CDR3 contains 15 residues. Germline assignment: CDR1 SGHRS and CDR2 YFSETQ. Trimming shortened V by 1 base and J by 1 base, and 11 bases separated the two germline ends. CDR3 bases: TGCGCCAGCAGCTTGACCCCCGTTGGGAACACTGAAGCTTTCTTT. Translation: CASSLTPVGNTEAFF.

CDR3 in DNA: TGTGCCATATATAGCGGTGGGTCCTACAATGAGCAGTTCTTC. It is translated as CAIYSGGSYNEQFF. This sequence joins TRBV10-3 and TRBJ2-1, with a possible D match to TRBD2 (6 bases). Trimming cost V 9 bases and J 1 base, with 13 bases left between them. This CDR3 contains 14 residues. The V gene's germline CDR1 is ENHRY and CDR2 SYGVKD.

The rearrangement joins TRBV7-8 to TRBJ1-1, with 11 bases matching TRBD1. V dropped 4 bases and J dropped 6; count of bases not matched to a gene: 10. Germline loops: CDR1 SGHVS, CDR2 FQNEAQ. This CDR3 contains 16 residues. The CDR3 protein is CASSSTPGQGVPEAFF. The CDR3 DNA follows: TGTGCCAGCAGCTCCACTCCGGGACAGGGGGTCCCTGAAGCTTTCTTT.

Here the CDR3 DNA reads TGTGCCAGCAGCTTAGGGGGGGCTTATCGAGATACGCAGTATTTT. It is translated as CASSLGGAYRDTQYF. The chain links TRBV7-6 to TRBJ2-3, with D perhaps matching TRBD1 or TRBD2 (6 bases each). V was shortened by 1 base and J by 5 bases, with 13 bases between the two germline ends. The germline V gene encodes CDR1 SGHVS and CDR2 FNYEAQ. The CDR3 spans 15 residues.